This T cell receptor beta chain was sequenced in a study of early T cells in non-severe SARS-CoV-2 infection. Study details: With bulk RNA from unsorted whole blood as input, sequencing yielded unpaired chains. Points from the study as a whole: A preference for anti-spike CD8 responses marked VDJdb matching, which missed private and CD4 specificities.

The V gene lost 1 base and the J gene lost 4 bases, with 8 bases spanning the gap. CDR1 and CDR2 from the germline V gene are SQVTM and ANQGSEA. The CDR3 length is 13 residues. This clonotype was seen more than once but under ten times. Its specificity is unknown. Each cDNA molecule carried a unique molecular identifier. TCRdb re-derived calls from the 5' RACE reads in MiXCR, one entry per CDR3 protein. This table holds about 130,000 distinct CDR3 sequences, more than 13% found once. Sequencing used whole blood. The source of this sequence is an adult who was a healthcare worker with PCR-confirmed SARS-CoV-2 infection or an uninfected control (not recorded which). The chain joins TRBV29-1 to TRBJ2-1; the D is unclear. CDR3 residues: CSVEGAAYNEQFF. CDR3 DNA sequence: TGCAGCGTTGAAGGGGCGGCTTACAATGAGCAGTTCTTC.